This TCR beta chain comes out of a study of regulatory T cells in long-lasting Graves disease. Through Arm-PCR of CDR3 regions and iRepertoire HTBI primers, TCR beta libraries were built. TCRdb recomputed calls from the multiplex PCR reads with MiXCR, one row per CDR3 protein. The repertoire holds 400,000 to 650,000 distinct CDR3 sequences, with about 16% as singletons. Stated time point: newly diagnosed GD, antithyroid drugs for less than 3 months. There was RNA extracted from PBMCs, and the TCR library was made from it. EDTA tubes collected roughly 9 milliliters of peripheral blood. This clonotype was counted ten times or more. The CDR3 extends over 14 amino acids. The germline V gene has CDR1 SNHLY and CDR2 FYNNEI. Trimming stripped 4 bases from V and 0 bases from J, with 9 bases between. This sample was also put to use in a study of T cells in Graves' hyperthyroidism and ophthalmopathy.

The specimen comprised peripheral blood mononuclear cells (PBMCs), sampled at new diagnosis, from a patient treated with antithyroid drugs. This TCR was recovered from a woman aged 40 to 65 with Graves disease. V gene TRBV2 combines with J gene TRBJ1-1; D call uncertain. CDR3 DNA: TGTGCCAGCAGTGTAGGACGGTTGAACACTGAAGCTTTCTTT. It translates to CASSVGRLNTEAFF.